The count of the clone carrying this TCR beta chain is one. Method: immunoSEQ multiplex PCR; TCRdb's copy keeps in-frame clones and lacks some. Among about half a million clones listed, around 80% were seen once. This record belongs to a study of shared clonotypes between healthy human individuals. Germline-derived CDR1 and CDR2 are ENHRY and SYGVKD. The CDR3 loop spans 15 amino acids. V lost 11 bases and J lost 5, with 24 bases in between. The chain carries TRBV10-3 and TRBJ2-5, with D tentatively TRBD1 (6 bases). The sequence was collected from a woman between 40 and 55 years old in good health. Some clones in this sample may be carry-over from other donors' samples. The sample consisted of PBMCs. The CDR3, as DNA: TGTGCCGCCCCCCCGGGACACCGGATCCCCGAGACCCAGTACTTC. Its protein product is CAAPPGHRIPETQYF.